The clone carrying this T cell receptor beta chain was counted at least ten times. This entry is derived from a study of neurological immune-mediated disorders. J was trimmed by 1 base and V by 6 bases; bases with no gene match: 12. The CDR3 is 19 amino acids. Germline CDR1 MNHEY, CDR2 SVGEGT. MiXCR, applied by TCRdb to the 5' RACE reads, yields one record per CDR3 protein. The table lists roughly 47,000 distinct CDR3 sequences, roughly 4.4% of them singletons. The TCR originated in a woman in her sixties or seventies with multiple sclerosis. This chain links TRBV6-2 or TRBV6-3 with TRBJ2-6; 10 bases are shared with TRBD1. What was sequenced was PBMCs. The DNA of the CDR3 is TGTGCCAGCAGACTACGGACCGGGACAGGGGAGTCTGGGGCCAACGTCCTGACTTTC. Its translation: CASRLRTGTGESGANVLTF.